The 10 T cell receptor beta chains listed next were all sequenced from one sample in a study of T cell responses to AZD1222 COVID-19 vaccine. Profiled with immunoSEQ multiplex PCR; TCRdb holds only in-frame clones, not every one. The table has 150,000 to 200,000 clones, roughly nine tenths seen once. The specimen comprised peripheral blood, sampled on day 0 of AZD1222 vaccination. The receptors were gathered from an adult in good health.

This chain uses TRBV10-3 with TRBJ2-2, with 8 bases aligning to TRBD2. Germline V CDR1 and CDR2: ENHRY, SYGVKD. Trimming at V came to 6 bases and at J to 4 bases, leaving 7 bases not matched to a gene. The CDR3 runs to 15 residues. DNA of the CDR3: TGTGCCATCAGGAGGGATAGCGGGGCCACCGGGGAGCTGTTTTTT. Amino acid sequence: CAIRRDSGATGELFF.

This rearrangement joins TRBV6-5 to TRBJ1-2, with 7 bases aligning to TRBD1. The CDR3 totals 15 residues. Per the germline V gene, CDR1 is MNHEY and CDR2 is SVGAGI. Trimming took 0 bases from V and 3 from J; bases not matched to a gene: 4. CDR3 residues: CASSYSDRVYYGYTF. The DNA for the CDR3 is TGTGCCAGCAGTTACTCCGACAGGGTTTACTATGGCTACACCTTC.

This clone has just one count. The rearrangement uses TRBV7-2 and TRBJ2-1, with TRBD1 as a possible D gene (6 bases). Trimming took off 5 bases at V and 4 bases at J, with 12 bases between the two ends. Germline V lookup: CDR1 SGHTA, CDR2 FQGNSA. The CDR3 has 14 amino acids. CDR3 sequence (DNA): TGTGCCAGCAGCCCGCGACAGGTATACAATGAGCAGTTCTTC. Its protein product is CASSPRQVYNEQFF.

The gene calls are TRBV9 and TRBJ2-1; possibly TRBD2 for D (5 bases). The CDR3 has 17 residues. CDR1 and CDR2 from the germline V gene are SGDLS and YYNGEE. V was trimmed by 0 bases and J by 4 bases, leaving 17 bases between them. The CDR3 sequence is CASSVATGSQFYNEQFF. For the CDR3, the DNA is TGTGCCAGCAGCGTAGCTACGGGAAGTCAGTTTTACAATGAGCAGTTCTTC.

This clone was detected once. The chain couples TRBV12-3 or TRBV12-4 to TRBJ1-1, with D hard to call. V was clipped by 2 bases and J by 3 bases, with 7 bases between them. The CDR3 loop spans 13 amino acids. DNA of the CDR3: TGTGCCAGCAGTTTATGGGGAGACACTGAAGCTTTCTTT. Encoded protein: CASSLWGDTEAFF.

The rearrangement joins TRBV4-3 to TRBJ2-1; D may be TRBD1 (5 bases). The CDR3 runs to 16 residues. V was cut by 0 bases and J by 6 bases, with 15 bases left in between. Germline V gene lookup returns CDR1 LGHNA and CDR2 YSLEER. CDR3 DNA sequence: TGCGCCAGCAGCCAAGAGCCAAGTGGGGCTAGCAATGAGCAGTTCTTC. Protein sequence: CASSQEPSGASNEQFF.

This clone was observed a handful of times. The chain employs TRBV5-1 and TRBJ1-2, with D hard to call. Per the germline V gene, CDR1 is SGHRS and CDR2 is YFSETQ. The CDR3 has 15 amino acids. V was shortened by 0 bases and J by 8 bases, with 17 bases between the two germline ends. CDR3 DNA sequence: TGCGCCAGCAGCTTGGGGTCGACGGGTGGAGAGGGCTACACCTTC. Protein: CASSLGSTGGEGYTF.

In nucleotides, the CDR3 is TGTGCCAGCAGTTTAGGACGGACAGCCAGCTCCTACGAGCAGTACGTC. Protein sequence: CASSLGRTASSYEQYV. V gene TRBV28 combines with J gene TRBJ2-7; TRBD1 is a possible D gene (6 bases). This CDR3 has 16 amino acids. CDR1 and CDR2 from the germline V gene are MDHEN and SYDVKM. With 2 bases removed from V and 0 bases from J, the gap between germline ends came to 14 bases.

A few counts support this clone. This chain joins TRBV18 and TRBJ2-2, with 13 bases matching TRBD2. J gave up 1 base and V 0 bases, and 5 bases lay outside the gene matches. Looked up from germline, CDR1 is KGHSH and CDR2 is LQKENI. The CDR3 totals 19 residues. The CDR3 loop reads CASSPPRLAGGWNTGELFF. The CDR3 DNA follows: TGTGCCAGCTCACCACCGAGACTAGCGGGAGGATGGAACACCGGGGAGCTGTTTTTT.

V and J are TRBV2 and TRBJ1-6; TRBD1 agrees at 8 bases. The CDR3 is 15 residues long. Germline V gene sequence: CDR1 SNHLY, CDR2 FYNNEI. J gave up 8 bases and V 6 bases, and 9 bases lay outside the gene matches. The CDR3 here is CASRVDRVWDSPLHF. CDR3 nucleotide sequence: TGTGCCAGCAGGGTGGACAGGGTCTGGGATTCACCCCTCCACTTT.